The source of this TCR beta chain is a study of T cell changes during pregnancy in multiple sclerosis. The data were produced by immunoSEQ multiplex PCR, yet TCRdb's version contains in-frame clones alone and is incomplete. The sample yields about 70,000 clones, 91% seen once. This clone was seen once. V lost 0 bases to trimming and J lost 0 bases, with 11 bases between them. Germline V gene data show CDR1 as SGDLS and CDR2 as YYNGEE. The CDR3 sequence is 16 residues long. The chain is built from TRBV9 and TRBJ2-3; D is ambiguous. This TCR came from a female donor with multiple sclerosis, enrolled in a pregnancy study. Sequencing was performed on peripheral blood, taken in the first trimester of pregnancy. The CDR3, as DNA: TGTGCCAGCAGCGTAGGAGGTTTTACTAGCACAGATACGCAGTATTTT. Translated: CASSVGGFTSTDTQYF.